What follows describes a single TCR beta chain. The source of the sample is a study of cytomegalovirus exposure and HLA in healthy donors. Germline V gene sequence: CDR1 ENHRY, CDR2 SYGVKD. CDR3 length equals 15 residues. V dropped 6 bases and J dropped 6; count of bases not matched to a gene: 6. The assay was immunoSEQ multiplex PCR, and TCRdb's table has in-frame clones only and misses some. This sample has approximately 54,000 clones; roughly nine tenths occur once, and the top ten carry roughly 8%. The source material was PBMCs. The TCR was taken from a woman aged 18-29 years in good health and CMV-seropositive. The gene calls are TRBV10-3 and TRBJ2-1, with TRBD1 matching over 12 bases. The CDR3 DNA is TGTGCCATCAGGCCGGGACAGGGGGCGGTCAATGAGCAGTTCTTC. The encoded protein is CAIRPGQGAVNEQFF.